The 9 T cell receptor beta chains below were found in one sample sequenced in a study of OX40 agonist ivuxolimab in advanced cancers. TCRdb keeps only in-frame clones here, not all; method: immunoSEQ multiplex PCR. This table has some 50,000 clones, approximately 91% appearing once. The sample in question was CD4+ or CD8+ T cells sorted from blood, obtained in a trial of the OX40 agonist ivuxolimab. All receptors come from an adult with an advanced solid tumor such as melanoma, head and neck, liver or kidney cancer.

The J gene is TRBJ2-2, the V gene TRBV5-4; D uncertain. This CDR3 has 12 amino acids. The germline V and J ends were trimmed by 4 bases and 8 bases, with 9 bases remaining between them. CDR1 SGHNT and CDR2 YYREEE come from the germline V gene (reference sequence). This chain's CDR3 is CASSLDQGELFF. DNA for the CDR3: TGTGCCAGCAGCCTAGACCAAGGGGAGCTGTTTTTT.

The chain employs TRBV5-5 and TRBJ2-7; D uncertain. This CDR3 has 11 amino acids. The ends were cut back, 5 bases at V and 3 bases at J, with 6 bases in the middle. CDR1 and CDR2 (germline): SGHKS, YYEKEE (reference sequence). CDR3 amino acids: CASSLIYEQYF. The CDR3 DNA reads TGTGCCAGCAGTCTCATCTACGAGCAGTACTTC.

In the case of this clone: This sample also contains other DNA sequences that code for the same CDR3. This rearrangement joins TRBV20-1 to TRBJ2-3; D not resolved. Germline assignment: CDR1 DFQATT and CDR2 SNEGSKA (reference sequence). Trimming took 4 bases from V and 6 from J, leaving 8 bases between them. The CDR3 length is 11 residues. CDR3 bases: TGCAGTGCTACACTAAAGGATACGCAGTATTTT. Translated: CSATLKDTQYF.

In its sample, this clone is medium-sized. The V call is TRBV9, the J call TRBJ1-2; D remains unclear. The CDR3 contains 13 residues. With 0 bases removed from V and 3 bases from J, the gap between germline ends came to 6 bases. Germline V lookup: CDR1 SGDLS, CDR2 YYNGEE. CDR3 sequence reads: CASSVAADYGYTF. The CDR3 bases are TGTGCCAGCAGCGTAGCGGCAGACTATGGCTACACCTTC.

This clone was recorded only once. This rearrangement joins TRBV7-8 to TRBJ1-1; D not resolved. Germline CDR1 is SGHVS and CDR2 is FQNEAQ. CDR3 length: 13 amino acids. Trimming shortened V by 2 bases and J by 1 base, and 5 bases separated the two germline ends. CDR3 bases: TGTGCCAGCAGCTTAATCGAGAACACTGAAGCTTTCTTT. It specifies CASSLIENTEAFF.

V and J are TRBV10-2 and TRBJ2-7; 11 bases line up with TRBD2. Germline V gene sequence: CDR1 WSHSY, CDR2 SAAADI. CDR3 length equals 16 residues. The V gene end was trimmed by 3 bases and the J gene end by 1 base; junction bases not matched to a gene: 5. The CDR3 coding sequence is TGCGCCAGCAGTGATCTAGCGGGGGGCCCTTCCTACGAGCAGTACTTC. Protein: CASSDLAGGPSYEQYF.

This sequence joins TRBV28 and TRBJ1-4; D is uncertain. The V end was cut by 6 bases, the J end by 8 bases, with 7 bases between. The CDR3 contains 11 residues. Per germline, CDR1 MDHEN and CDR2 SYDVKM. CDR3: CASSIREKLFF. The CDR3, as DNA: TGTGCCAGCAGCATACGGGAAAAACTGTTTTTT.

V gene TRBV7-3 combines with J gene TRBJ2-3; D remains unclear. Trimming took off 3 bases at V and 4 bases at J, with 8 bases between the two ends. Germline V gene lookup returns CDR1 SGHTA and CDR2 FQGTGA. This CDR3 has 13 amino acids. The chain's CDR3 is CASSFGGSDTQYF. The CDR3 DNA reads as TGTGCCAGCAGCTTCGGCGGTTCAGATACGCAGTATTTT.

The chain recombines TRBV29-1 with TRBJ2-2; perhaps TRBD2 as D (6 bases). The CDR3 sequence is 14 residues long. Germline CDR1 reads SQVTM; CDR2 reads ANQGSEA. V was shortened by 7 bases and J by 2 bases, with 14 bases between the two germline ends. CDR3 region: CSGGGTGNTGELFF. CDR3 DNA: TGCAGCGGGGGCGGGACGGGAAACACCGGGGAGCTGTTTTTT.